This TCR beta chain emerged from a study of a mutant IDH1 vaccine in newly diagnosed glioma. Study context: At weeks 1, 3, 5, 7, 11, 15, 19 and 23, patients received a vaccination, eight in all. The study's findings and limits: The study observed vaccine-induced immune responses in more than 80% of patients.

Germline CDR1 and CDR2: SGHKS and YYEKEE (reference sequence). Trimming took 0 bases from V and 4 from J, leaving 10 bases between them. CDR3 size: 14 residues. Regarding time point: week 5, during vaccination. Vaccinated patients received 300 ug of mutant IDH1 20-mer peptide per dose, with topical imiquimod. With regard to this clone: The target antigen is unknown.

Repertoires were generated with immunoSEQ multiplex PCR, while TCRdb's copy carries only in-frame clones and drops some. The sample holds roughly 62,000 clones; 84% are singletons and the top ten take 6.5% to 8.5%. Sequences were derived from PBMCs, sampled from a glioma patient whose treatment included an IDH1 peptide vaccine. The sequence was collected from a woman between 50 and 59 years old with glioma. The rearrangement joins TRBV5-5 to TRBJ1-2; D uncertain. The CDR3 DNA sequence: TGTGCCAGCAGCTTGGAGGCGCAGGTCTATGGCTACACCTTC. Protein sequence: CASSLEAQVYGYTF.